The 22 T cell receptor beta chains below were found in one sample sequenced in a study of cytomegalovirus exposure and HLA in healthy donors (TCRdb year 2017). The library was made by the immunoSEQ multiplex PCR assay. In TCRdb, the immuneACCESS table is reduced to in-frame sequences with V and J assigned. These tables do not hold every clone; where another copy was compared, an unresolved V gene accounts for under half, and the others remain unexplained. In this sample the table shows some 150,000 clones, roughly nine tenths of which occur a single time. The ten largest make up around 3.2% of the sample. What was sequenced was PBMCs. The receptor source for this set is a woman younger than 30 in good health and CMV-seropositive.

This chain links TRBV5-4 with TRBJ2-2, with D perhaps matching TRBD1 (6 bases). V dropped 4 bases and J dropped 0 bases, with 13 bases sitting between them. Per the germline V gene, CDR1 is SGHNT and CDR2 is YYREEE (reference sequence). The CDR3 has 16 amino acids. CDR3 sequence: CASSPPDRANTGELFF. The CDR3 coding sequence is TGTGCCAGCAGCCCTCCGGACAGAGCGAACACCGGGGAGCTGTTTTTT.

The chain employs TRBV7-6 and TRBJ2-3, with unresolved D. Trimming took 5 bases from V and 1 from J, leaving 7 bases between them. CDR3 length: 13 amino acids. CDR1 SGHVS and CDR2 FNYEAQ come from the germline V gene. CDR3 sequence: CASSLTGTDTQYF. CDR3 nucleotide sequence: TGTGCCAGCAGCCTAACTGGCACAGATACGCAGTATTTT.

CDR3 residues: CASTSGSYNEQFF. As DNA, the CDR3 is TGTGCCAGCACTAGCGGGAGTTACAATGAGCAGTTCTTC. The rearrangement links TRBV9 to TRBJ2-1, with 10 bases identical to TRBD2. Per the germline V gene, CDR1 is SGDLS and CDR2 is YYNGEE. The CDR3 length is 13 residues. The V segment lost 6 bases and the J segment 4 bases; nucleotides outside the gene matches: 1.

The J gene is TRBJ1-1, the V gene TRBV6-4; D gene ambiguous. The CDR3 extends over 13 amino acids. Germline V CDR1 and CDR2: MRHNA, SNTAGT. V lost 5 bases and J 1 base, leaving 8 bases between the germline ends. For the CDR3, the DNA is TGTGCCAGCAGTTCGGAGGGGAACACTGAAGCTTTCTTT. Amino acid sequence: CASSSEGNTEAFF.

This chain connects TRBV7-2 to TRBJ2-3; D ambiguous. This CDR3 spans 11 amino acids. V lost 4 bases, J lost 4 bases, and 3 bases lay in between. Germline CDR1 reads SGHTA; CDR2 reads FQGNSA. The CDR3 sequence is CASSSADTQYF. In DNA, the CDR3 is TGTGCCAGCAGCTCCGCAGATACGCAGTATTTT.

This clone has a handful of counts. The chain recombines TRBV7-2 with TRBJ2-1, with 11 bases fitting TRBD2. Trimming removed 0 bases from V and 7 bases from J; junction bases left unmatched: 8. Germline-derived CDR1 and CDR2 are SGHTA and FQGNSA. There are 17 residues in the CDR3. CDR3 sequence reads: CASSLARLAGMGNEQFF. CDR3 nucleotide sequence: TGTGCCAGCAGCTTAGCGAGACTAGCGGGAATGGGGAATGAGCAGTTCTTC.

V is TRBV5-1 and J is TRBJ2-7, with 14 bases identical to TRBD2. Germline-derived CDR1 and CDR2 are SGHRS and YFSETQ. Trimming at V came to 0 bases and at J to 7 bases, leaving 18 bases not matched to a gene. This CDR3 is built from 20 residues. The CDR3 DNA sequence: TGCGCCAGCAGCTTGGGGACTAGCGGGAGGATATCTACGACCCCTCGGGAGCAGTACTTC. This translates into CASSLGTSGRISTTPREQYF.

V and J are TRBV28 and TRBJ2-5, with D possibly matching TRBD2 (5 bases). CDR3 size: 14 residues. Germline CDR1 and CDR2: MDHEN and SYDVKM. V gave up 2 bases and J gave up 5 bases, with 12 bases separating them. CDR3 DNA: TGTGCCAGCAGTTTAAACCCTAGCTGGGAGACCCAGTACTTC. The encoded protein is CASSLNPSWETQYF.

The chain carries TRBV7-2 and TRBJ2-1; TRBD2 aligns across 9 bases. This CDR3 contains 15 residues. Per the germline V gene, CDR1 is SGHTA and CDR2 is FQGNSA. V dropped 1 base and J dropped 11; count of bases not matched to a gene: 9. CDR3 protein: CASSLDRASGMKQFF. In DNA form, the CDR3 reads TGTGCCAGCAGCTTAGATAGGGCTAGCGGGATGAAGCAGTTCTTC.

For the CDR3, the DNA is TGCGCCAGCAGCCCAGCTAACTCATTTACTATACCACCTGGAAACACCATATATTTT. Protein: CASSPANSFTIPPGNTIYF. The chain is built from TRBV4-1 and TRBJ1-3; no firm D call. This CDR3 is built from 19 residues. Per the germline V gene, CDR1 is MGHRA and CDR2 is YSYEKL. With 4 bases removed from V and 2 bases from J, the gap between germline ends came to 24 bases.

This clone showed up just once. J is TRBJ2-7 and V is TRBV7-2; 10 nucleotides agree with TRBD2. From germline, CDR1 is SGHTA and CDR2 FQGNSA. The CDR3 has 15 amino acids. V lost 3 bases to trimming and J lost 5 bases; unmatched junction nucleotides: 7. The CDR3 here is CASSLVPSGSDEQYF. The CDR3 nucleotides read TGTGCCAGCAGCTTGGTACCTAGCGGGAGCGACGAGCAGTACTTC.

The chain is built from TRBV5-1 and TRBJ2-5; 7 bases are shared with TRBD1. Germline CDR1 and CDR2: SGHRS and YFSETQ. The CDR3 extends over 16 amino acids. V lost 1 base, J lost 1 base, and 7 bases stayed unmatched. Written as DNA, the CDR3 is TGCGCCAGCAGCTTGTTTGCAGGGGGTGGCCAAGAGACCCAGTACTTC. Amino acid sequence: CASSLFAGGGQETQYF.

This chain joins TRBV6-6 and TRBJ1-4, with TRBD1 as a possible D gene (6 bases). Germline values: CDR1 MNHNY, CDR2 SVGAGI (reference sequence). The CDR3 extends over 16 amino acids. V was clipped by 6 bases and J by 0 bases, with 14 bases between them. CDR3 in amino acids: CASRARTAATNEKLFF. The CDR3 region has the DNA TGTGCCAGCAGGGCTAGGACAGCTGCAACTAATGAAAAACTGTTTTTT.

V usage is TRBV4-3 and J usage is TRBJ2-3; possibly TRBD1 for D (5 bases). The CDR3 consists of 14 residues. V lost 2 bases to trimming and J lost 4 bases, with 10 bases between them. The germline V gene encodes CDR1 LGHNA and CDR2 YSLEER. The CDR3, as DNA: TGCGCCAGCAGCCAACCGGACAAGGCAGATACGCAGTATTTT. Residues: CASSQPDKADTQYF.

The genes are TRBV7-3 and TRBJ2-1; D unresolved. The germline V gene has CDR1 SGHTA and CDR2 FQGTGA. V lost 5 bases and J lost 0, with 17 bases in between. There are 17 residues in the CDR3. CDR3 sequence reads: CASSPSPARSSYNEQFF. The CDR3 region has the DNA TGTGCCAGCAGCCCCAGCCCAGCGAGGAGCTCCTACAATGAGCAGTTCTTC. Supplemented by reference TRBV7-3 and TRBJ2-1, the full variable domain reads GAGVSQTPSNKVTEKGKYVELRCDPISGHTALYWYRQSLGQGPEFLIYFQGTGAADDSGLPNDRFFAVRPEGSVSTLKIQRTERGDSAVYLCASSPSPARSSYNEQFFGPGTRLTVL.

The CDR3 bases are TGTGCCAGCAGAAGCACGGGACAGATGTACGAGCAGTACTTC. Translating gives CASRSTGQMYEQYF. The chain couples TRBV11-2 to TRBJ2-7; TRBD1 matches 7 bases. Losses at the gene ends were 6 bases for V and 4 bases for J; bases not matched to a gene: 9. Germline CDR1 and CDR2: SGHAT and FQNNGV. This CDR3 is built from 14 residues.

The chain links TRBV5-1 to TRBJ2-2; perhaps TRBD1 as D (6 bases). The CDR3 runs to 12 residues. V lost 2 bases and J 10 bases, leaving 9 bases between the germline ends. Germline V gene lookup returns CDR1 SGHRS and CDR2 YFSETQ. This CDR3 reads CASSLRGMELFF. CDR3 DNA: TGCGCCAGCAGCTTAAGGGGGATGGAGCTGTTTTTT.

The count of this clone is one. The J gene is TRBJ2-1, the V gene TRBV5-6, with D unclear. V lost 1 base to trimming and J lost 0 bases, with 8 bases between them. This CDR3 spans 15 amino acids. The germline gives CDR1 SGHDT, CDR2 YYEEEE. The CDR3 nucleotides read TGTGCCAGCAGCTTGTCCCCGAGCTCCTACAATGAGCAGTTCTTC. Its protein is CASSLSPSSYNEQFF.

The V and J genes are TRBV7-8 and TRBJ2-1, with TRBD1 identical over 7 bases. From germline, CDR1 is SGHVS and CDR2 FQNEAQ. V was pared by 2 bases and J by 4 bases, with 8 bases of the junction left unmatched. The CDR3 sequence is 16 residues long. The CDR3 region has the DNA TGTGCCAGCAGCTTACAGACAGGGTTGGAGTACAATGAGCAGTTCTTC. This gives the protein CASSLQTGLEYNEQFF.

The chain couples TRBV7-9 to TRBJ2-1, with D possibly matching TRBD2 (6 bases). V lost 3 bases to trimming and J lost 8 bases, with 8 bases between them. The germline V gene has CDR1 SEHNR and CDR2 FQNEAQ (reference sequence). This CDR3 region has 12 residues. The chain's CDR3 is CASSFGEDEQFF. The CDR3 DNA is TGTGCCAGCAGCTTCGGGGAGGATGAGCAGTTCTTC.

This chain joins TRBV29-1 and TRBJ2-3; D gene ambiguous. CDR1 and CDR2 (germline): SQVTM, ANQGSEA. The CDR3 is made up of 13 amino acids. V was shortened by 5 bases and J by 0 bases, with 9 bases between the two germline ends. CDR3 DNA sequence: TGCAGCGTTCTGCGGAGTAGCACAGATACGCAGTATTTT. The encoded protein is CSVLRSSTDTQYF.

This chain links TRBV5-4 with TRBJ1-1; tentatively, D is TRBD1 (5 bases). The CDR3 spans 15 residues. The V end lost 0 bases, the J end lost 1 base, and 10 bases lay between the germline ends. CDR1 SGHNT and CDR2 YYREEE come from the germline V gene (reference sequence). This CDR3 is CASSLEAGRNTEAFF. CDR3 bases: TGTGCCAGCAGCTTGGAGGCGGGGCGGAACACTGAAGCTTTCTTT.